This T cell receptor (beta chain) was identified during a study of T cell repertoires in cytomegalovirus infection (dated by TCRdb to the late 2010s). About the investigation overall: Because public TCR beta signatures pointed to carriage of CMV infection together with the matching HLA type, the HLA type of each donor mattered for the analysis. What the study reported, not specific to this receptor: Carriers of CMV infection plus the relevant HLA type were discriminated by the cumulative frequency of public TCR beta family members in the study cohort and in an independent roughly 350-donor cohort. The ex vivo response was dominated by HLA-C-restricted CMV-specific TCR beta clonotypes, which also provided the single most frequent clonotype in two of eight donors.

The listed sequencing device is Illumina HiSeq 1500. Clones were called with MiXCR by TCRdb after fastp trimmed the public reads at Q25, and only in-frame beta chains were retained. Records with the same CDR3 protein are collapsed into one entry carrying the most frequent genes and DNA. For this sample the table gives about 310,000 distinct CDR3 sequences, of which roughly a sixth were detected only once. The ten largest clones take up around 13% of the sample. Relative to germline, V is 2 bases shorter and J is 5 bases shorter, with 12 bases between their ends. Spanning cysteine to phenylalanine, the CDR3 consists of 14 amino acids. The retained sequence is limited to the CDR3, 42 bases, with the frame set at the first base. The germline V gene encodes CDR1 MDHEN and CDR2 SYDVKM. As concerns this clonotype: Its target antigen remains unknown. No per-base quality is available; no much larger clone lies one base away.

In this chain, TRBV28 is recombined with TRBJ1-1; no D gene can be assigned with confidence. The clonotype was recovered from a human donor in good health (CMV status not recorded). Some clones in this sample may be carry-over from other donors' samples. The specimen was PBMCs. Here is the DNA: TGTGCCAGCAGTTTAGCCCAGCGGAGGACTGAAGCTTTCTTT. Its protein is CASSLAQRRTEAFF.